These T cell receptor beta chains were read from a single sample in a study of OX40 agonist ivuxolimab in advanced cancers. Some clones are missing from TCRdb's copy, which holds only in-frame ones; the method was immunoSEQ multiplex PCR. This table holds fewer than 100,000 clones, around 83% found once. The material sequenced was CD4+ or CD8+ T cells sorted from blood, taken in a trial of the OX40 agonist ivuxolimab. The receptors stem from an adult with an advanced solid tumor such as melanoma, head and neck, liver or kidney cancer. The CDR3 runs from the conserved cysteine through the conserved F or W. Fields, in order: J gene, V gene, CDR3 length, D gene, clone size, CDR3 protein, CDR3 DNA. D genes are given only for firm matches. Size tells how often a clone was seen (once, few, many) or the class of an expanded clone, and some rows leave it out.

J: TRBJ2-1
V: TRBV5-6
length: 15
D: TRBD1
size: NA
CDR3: CASSTRGRPYNEQFF
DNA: TGTGCCAGCTCCACAAGGGGGCGACCCTACAATGAGCAGTTCTTC

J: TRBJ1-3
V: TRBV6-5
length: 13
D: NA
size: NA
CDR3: CASTRGARNTIYF
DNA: TGTGCCAGCACCCGGGGGGCCCGAAACACCATATATTTT

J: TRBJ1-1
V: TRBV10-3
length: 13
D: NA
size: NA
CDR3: CAISDLGQGEAFF
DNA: TGTGCCATCAGCGATTTAGGTCAGGGGGAAGCTTTCTTT

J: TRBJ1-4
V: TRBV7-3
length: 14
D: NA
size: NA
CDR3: CASSSSGTQEKLFF
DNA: TGTGCCAGCAGCTCCTCCGGGACACAGGAAAAACTGTTTTTT

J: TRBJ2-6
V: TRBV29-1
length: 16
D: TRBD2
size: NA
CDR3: CSVILAGSTGANVLTF
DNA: TGCAGCGTCATACTAGCGGGGTCTACTGGGGCCAACGTCCTGACTTTC

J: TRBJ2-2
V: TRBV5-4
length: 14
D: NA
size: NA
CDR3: CASSQGGHTGELFF
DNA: TGTGCCAGCAGCCAGGGGGGGCACACCGGGGAGCTGTTTTTT

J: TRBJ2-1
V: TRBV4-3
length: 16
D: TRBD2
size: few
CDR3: CASSQEVAGGHSEQFF
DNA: TGCGCCAGCAGCCAAGAAGTAGCGGGAGGGCATAGTGAGCAGTTCTTC

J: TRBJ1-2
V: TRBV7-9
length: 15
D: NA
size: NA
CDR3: CASSETLKANYGYTF
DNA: TGTGCCAGCAGCGAGACCTTGAAGGCTAACTATGGCTACACCTTC

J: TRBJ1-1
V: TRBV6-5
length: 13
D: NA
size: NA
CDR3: CASSYRTRNEAFF
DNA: TGTGCCAGCAGTTACAGGACACGTAATGAAGCTTTCTTT

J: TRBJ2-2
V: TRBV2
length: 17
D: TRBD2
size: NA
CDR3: CASSEGGLAGYTGELFF
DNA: TGTGCCAGCAGTGAGGGAGGTCTAGCGGGGTACACCGGGGAGCTGTTTTTT

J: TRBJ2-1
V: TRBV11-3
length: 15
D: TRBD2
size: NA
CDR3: CASSLRLAGPNEQFF
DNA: TGTGCCAGCAGCTTAAGGCTAGCGGGACCCAATGAGCAGTTCTTC

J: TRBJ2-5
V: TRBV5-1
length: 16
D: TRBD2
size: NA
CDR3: CASSLGLAGEGETQYF
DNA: TGCGCCAGCAGCTTGGGACTAGCGGGAGAAGGGGAGACCCAGTACTTC

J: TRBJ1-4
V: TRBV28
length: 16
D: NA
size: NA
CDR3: CASSEWLGTRDEKLFF
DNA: TGTGCCAGCAGTGAGTGGCTCGGGACAAGAGATGAAAAACTGTTTTTT

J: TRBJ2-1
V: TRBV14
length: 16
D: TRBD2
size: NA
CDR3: CASSHFDGRGYNEQFF
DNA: TGTGCCAGCAGCCATTTCGACGGGAGGGGGTACAATGAGCAGTTCTTC

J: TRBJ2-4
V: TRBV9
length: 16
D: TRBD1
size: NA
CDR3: CASSTGQGAAKNIQYF
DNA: TGTGCCAGCAGCACAGGACAGGGGGCTGCCAAAAACATTCAGTACTTC

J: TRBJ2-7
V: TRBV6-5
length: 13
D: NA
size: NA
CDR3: CASSYSRTNEQYF
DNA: TGTGCCAGCAGTTACTCTAGGACAAACGAGCAGTACTTC

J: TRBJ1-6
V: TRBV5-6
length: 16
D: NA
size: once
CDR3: CASSFRGGSYNSPLHF
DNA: TGTGCCAGCAGCTTTAGGGGGGGCTCCTATAATTCACCCCTCCACTTT

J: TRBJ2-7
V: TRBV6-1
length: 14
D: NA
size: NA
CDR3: CASSEGAGVGEQYF
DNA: TGTGCCAGCAGTGAAGGGGCAGGAGTAGGCGAGCAGTACTTC

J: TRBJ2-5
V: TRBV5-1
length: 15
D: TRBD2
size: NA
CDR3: CASSESASGGGTQYF
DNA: TGCGCCAGCAGTGAGAGCGCTAGCGGGGGCGGGACCCAGTACTTC

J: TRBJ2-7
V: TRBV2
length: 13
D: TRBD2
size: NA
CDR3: CASQLAGGGEQYF
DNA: TGTGCCAGTCAACTAGCGGGGGGAGGCGAGCAGTACTTC

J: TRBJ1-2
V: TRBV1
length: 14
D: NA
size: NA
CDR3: CTSSQGQGFYGYTF
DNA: TGCACCAGCAGCCAAGGACAGGGGTTCTATGGCTACACCTTC

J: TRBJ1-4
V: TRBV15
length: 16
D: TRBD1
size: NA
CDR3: CATSAGGTGRIGKLFF
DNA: TGTGCCACCAGCGCAGGAGGGACAGGTCGAATTGGAAAACTGTTTTTT

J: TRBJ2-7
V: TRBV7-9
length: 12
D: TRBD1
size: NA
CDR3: CASSFGQGQQYF
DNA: TGTGCCAGCAGCTTCGGACAGGGCCAGCAGTACTTC

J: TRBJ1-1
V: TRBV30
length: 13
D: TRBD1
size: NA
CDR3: CAWITQGGTEAFF
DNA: TGTGCCTGGATTACTCAGGGGGGCACTGAAGCTTTCTTT

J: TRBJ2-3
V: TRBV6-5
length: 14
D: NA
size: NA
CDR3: CASSMRTGTDTQYF
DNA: TGTGCCAGCAGTATGAGGACCGGGACAGATACGCAGTATTTT

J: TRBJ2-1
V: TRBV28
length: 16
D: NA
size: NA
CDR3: CASSLGGGLSYNEQFF
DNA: TGTGCCAGCAGTTTAGGGGGCGGGCTATCCTACAATGAGCAGTTCTTC

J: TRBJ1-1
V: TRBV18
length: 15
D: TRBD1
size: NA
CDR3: CASSSKNRGNTEAFF
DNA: TGTGCCAGCTCGTCCAAAAACAGGGGTAACACTGAAGCTTTCTTT

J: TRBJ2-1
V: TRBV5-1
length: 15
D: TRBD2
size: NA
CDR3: CASSLTSGKYNEQFF
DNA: TGCGCCAGCAGCTTAACTAGCGGCAAGTACAATGAGCAGTTCTTC

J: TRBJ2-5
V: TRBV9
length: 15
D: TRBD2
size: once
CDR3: CASSVGAGGSGTQYF
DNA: TGTGCCAGCAGCGTAGGAGCGGGAGGGTCCGGGACCCAGTACTTC

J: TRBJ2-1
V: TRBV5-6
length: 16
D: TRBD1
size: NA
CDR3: CASSRITGVIGNEQFF
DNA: TGTGCCAGCAGCCGAATTACAGGGGTGATAGGGAATGAGCAGTTCTTC

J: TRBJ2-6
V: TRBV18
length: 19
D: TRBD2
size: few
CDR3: CASSPISTSGSSGANVLTF
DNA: TGTGCCAGCTCACCAATCTCTACTAGCGGGAGTTCTGGGGCCAACGTCCTGACTTTC

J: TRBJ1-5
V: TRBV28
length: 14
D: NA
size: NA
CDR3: CASRAGGSNQPQHF
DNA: TGTGCCAGCAGGGCGGGGGGGAGCAATCAGCCCCAGCATTTT

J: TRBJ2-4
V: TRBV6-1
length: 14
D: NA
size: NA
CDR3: CASRGGILFDIQYF
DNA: TGTGCCAGCAGGGGCGGGATACTGTTTGACATTCAGTACTTC

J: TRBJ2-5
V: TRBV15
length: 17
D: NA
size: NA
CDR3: CATSRGGGGFRQETQYF
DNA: TGTGCCACCAGCAGAGGTGGAGGGGGATTTAGGCAAGAGACCCAGTACTTC

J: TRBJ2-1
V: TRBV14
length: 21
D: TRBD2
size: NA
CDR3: CASSQGLSLDGQRGGRGEQFF
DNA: TGTGCCAGCAGCCAAGGTTTGAGCCTTGACGGTCAGCGGGGGGGCCGGGGTGAGCAGTTCTTC

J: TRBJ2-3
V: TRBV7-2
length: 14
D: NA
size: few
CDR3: CASSFGKPGPTQYF
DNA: TGTGCCAGCAGCTTTGGTAAGCCGGGGCCTACGCAGTATTTT

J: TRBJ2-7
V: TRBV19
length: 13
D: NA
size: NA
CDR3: CASRDRLTYEQYF
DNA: TGTGCCAGTAGAGACAGGTTAACCTACGAGCAGTACTTC

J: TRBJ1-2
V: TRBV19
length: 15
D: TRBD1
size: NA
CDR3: CASSTDRGPNYGYTF
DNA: TGTGCCAGTAGTACCGACAGGGGACCGAACTATGGCTACACCTTC

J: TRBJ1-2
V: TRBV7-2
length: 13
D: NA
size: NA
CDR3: CASSLGGRDGYTF
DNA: TGTGCCAGCAGCTTAGGGGGACGTGATGGCTACACCTTC

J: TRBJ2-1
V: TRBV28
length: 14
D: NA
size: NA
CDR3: CASVAPPSRNEQFF
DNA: TGTGCCAGCGTCGCCCCACCGTCAAGGAATGAGCAGTTCTTC

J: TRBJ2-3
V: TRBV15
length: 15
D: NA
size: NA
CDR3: CATSRGRQGTDTQYF
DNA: TGTGCCACCAGCAGAGGACGGCAGGGGACAGATACGCAGTATTTT

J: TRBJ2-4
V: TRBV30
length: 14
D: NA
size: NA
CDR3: CAWRWGRGKNIQYF
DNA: TGTGCCTGGAGATGGGGCAGGGGAAAAAACATTCAGTACTTC

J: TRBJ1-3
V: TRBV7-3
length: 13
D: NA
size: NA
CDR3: CASSASRGNTIYF
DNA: TGTGCCAGCTCGGCGTCCAGAGGAAACACCATATATTTT

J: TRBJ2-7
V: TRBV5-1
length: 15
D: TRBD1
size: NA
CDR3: CASSAGTGNLYEQYF
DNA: TGCGCCAGCAGCGCCGGGACAGGGAACCTCTACGAGCAGTACTTC

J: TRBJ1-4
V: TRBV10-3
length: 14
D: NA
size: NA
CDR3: CAIRSSTSGEKLFF
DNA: TGTGCCATCCGGAGTAGTACGTCCGGTGAAAAACTGTTTTTT

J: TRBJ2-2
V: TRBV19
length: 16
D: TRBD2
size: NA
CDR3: CASRNILAGVTGELFF
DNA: TGTGCCAGTAGGAATATACTAGCGGGAGTCACCGGGGAGCTGTTTTTT

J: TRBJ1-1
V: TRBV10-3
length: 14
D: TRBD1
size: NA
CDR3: CAIRAGTENTEAFF
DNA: TGTGCCATCAGGGCCGGGACAGAGAACACTGAAGCTTTCTTT

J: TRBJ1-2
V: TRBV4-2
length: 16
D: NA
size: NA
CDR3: CASSQDHRQLGYGYTF
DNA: TGTGCCAGCAGCCAAGATCACAGACAGCTGGGCTATGGCTACACCTTC

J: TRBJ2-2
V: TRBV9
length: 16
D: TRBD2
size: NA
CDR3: CASSPRGDADTGELFF
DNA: TGTGCCAGCAGCCCGCGGGGGGATGCGGACACCGGGGAGCTGTTTTTT

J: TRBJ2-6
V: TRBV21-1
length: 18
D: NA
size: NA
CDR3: CASSKAPHRGGGANVLTF
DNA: TGTGCCAGCAGCAAAGCCCCTCACCGGGGCGGTGGGGCCAACGTCCTGACTTTC

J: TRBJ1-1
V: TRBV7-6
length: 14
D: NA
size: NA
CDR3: CASSLDPGPNEAFF
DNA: TGTGCCAGCAGCTTAGACCCAGGGCCAAACGAGGCTTTCTTT

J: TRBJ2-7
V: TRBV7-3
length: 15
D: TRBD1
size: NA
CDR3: CASSTGTGSSYEQYF
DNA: TGTGCCAGCAGCACCGGGACAGGGTCGAGCTACGAGCAGTACTTC

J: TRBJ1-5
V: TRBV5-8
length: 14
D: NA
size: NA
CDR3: CASSSGFRNQPQHF
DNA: TGTGCCAGCAGCTCAGGGTTTCGCAATCAGCCCCAGCATTTT

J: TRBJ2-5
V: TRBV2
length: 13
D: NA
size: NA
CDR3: CASKSLGGETQYF
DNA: TGTGCCAGCAAATCCTTGGGCGGAGAGACCCAGTACTTC

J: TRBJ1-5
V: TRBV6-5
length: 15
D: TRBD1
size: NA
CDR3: CASSNRGSGNQPQHF
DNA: TGTGCCAGCAGTAACAGGGGGTCGGGCAATCAGCCCCAGCATTTT

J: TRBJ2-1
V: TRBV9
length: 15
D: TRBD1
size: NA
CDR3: CASSARTGRYNEQFF
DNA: TGTGCCAGCAGCGCTCGGACAGGGAGATACAATGAGCAGTTCTTC

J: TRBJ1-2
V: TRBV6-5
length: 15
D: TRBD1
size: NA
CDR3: CASGRTGGGGYGYTF
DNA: TGTGCCAGCGGGAGGACAGGGGGCGGAGGCTATGGCTACACCTTC

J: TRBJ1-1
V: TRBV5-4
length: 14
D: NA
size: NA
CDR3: CASSLAQGHTEAFF
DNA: TGTGCCAGCAGCTTGGCCCAGGGACACACTGAAGCTTTCTTT

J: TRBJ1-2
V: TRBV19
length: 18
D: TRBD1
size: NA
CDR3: CASSKGQTHTIRSYGYTF
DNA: TGTGCCAGTAGTAAGGGACAGACACACACCATCAGAAGCTATGGCTACACCTTC